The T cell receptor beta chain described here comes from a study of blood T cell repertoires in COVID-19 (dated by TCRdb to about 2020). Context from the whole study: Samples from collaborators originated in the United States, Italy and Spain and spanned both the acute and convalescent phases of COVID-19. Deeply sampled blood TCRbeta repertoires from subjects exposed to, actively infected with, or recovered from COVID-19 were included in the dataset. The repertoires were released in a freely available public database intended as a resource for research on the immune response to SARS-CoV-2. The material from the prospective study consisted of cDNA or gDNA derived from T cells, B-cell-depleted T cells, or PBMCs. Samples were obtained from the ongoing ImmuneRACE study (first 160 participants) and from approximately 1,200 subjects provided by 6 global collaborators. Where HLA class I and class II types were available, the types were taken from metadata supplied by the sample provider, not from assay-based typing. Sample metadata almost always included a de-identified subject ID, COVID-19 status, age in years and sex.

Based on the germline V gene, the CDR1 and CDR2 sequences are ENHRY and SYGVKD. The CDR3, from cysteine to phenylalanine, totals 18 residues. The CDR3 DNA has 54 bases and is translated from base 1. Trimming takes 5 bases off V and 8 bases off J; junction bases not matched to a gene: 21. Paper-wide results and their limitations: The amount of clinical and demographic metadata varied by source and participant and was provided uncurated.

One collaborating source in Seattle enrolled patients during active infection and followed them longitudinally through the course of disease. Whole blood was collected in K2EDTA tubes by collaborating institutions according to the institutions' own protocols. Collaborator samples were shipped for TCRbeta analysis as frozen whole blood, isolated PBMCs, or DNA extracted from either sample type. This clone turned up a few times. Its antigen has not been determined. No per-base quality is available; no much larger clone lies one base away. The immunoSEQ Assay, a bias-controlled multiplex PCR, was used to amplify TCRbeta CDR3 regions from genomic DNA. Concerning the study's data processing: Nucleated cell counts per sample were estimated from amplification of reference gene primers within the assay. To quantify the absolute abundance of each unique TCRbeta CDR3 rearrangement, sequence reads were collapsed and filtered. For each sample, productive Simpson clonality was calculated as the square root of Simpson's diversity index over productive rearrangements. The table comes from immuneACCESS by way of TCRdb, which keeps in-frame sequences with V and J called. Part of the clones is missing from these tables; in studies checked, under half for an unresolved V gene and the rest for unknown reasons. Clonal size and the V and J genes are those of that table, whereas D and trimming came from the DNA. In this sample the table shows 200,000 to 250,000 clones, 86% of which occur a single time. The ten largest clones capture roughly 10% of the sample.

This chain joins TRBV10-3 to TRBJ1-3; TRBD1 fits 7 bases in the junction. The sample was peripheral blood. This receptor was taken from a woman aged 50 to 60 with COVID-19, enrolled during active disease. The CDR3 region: CAISPTADRVPGVDTIYF. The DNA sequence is TGTGCCATCAGTCCCACCGCCGACAGGGTTCCAGGGGTCGACACCATATATTTT.